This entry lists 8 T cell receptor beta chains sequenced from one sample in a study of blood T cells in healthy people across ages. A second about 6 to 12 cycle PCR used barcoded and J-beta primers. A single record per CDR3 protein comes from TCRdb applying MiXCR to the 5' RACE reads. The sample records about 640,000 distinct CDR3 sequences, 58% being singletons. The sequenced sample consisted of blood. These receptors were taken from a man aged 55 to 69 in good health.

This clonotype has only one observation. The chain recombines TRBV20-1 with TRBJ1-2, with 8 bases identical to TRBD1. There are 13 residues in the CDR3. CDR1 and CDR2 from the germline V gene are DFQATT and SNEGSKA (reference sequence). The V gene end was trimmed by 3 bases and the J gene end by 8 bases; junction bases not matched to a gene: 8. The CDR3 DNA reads TGCAGTGCTAGTTTAACAGGGGGACCGGGCTACACCTTC. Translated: CSASLTGGPGYTF.

Written as DNA, the CDR3 is TGTGCCAGCAGCTTGGCTGAAATACGACAGGGGGAACTCTCTGGGGCCAACGTCCTGACTTTC. This codes for CASSLAEIRQGELSGANVLTF. The chain is built from TRBV7-6 and TRBJ2-6, with TRBD1 matching over 9 bases. The ends lost 3 bases at V and 0 bases at J; junction bases unmatched: 15. CDR1 is SGHVS and CDR2 is FNYEAQ in the germline V gene. The CDR3 spans 21 residues.

The CDR3 sequence: CAKVGGPPSYNEQFF. CDR3 nucleotides: TGTGCCAAAGTCGGGGGCCCACCCTCCTACAATGAGCAGTTCTTC. This chain joins TRBV10-3 and TRBJ2-1; either TRBD1 or TRBD2 may fit D (6 bases each). The CDR3 has 15 amino acids. Germline lookup yields CDR1 ENHRY and CDR2 SYGVKD. Between the trimmed V and J ends, which lost 10 bases and 0 bases, there was a span of 16 bases.

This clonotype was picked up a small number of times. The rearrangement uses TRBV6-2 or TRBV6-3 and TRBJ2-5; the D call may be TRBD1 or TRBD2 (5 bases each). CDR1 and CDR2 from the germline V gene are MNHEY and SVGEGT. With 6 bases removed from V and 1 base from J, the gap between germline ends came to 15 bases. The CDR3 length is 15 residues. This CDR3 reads CASRDRGVGQETQYF. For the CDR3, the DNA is TGTGCCAGCAGGGACCGAGGGGTCGGCCAAGAGACCCAGTACTTC.

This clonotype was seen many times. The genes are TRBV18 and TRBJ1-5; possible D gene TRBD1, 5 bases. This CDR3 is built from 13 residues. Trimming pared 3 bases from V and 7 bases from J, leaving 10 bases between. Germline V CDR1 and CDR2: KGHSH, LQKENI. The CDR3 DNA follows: TGTGCCAGCTCACCGGGCAGGGACCAGCCCCAGCATTTT. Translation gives CASSPGRDQPQHF. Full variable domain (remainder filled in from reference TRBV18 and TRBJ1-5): NAGVMQNPRHLVRRRGQEARLRCSPMKGHSHVYWYRQLPEEGLKFMVYLQKENIIDESGMPKERFSAEFPKEGPSILRIQQVVRGDSAAYFCASSPGRDQPQHFGDGTRLSIL.

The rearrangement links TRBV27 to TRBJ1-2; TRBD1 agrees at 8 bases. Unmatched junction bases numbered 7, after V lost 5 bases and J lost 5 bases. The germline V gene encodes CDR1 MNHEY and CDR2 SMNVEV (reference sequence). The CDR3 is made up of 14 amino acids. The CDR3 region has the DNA TGTGCCAGCAGTGCAGACAGGGGACGGTATGGCTACACCTTC. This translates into CASSADRGRYGYTF.

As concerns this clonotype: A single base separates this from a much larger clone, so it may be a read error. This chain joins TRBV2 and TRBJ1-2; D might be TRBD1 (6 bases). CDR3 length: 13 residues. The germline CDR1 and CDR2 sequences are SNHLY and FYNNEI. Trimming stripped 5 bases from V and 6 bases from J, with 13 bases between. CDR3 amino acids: CASSQDSGNGYTF. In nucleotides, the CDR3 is TGTGCCAGCAGTCAGGACAGTGGAAATGGCTACACCTTC.

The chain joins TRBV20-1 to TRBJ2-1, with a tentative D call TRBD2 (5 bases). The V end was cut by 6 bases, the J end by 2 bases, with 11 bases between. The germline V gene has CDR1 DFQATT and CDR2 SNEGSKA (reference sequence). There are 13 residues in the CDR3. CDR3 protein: CSALDSTYNEQFF. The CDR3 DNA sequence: TGCAGTGCGCTGGACTCAACCTACAATGAGCAGTTCTTC.